The T cell receptor (beta chain) under discussion was sequenced for a study of shared clonotypes between healthy human individuals. Overall study: CD4 naive cells filled three plates per donor, CD4 memory three, CD8 naive two and CD8 memory one.

Germline-derived CDR1 and CDR2 are MDHEN and SYDVKM. This CDR3 spans 11 amino acids. V lost 2 bases and J 13 bases, leaving 11 bases between the germline ends. The repertoire was sequenced with immunoSEQ multiplex PCR; TCRdb's copy has only in-frame clones and lacks some. Altogether approximately 340,000 clones are present, 74% being singletons, with the ten largest covering approximately 10%. The sequence derives from a man aged 25 to 40 in good health. This chain joins TRBV28 and TRBJ1-2; possible D gene TRBD1, 5 bases. What was sequenced was memory CD4+ T cells sorted from blood. Subset meaning: CD45RA-negative fraction. The CDR3 region has the DNA TGTGCCAGCAGTTTAGGCAGGGCCCCCACCTTC. Encoded protein: CASSLGRAPTF.